The T cell receptor beta chain described here comes from a study of shared clonotypes between healthy human individuals. Every contributor of samples was a Caucasian grown-up residing in Nashville, Tennessee. Trimming took 1 base from V and 2 from J, leaving 15 bases between them. The CDR3 is 16 amino acids. Germline CDR1 SNHLY, CDR2 FYNNEI. Repertoires were generated with immunoSEQ multiplex PCR, while TCRdb's copy carries only in-frame clones and drops some. The repertoire holds around 2.5 million clones, with more than 85% as singletons. V is TRBV2 and J is TRBJ2-7; no clear D gene. The sequence derives from a young man in good health. Some clones in this sample may be carry-over from other donors' samples. The sequenced sample consisted of naive CD4+ T cells from PBMCs. Regarding subset: CD45RA+ positively selected. As DNA, the CDR3 is TGTGCCAGCAGTGAAGGGTTGTCGGCTCCACCCTACGAGCAGTACTTC. Translated, it gives CASSEGLSAPPYEQYF.